The 29 T cell receptor beta chains presented below share a single source sample, sequenced in a study of T cell repertoires in aging, cancer and after chemotherapy (dated by TCRdb to about 2019). Genomic DNA extracted from peripheral blood, rather than sorted cells or RNA, was used as the source for amplification of TCR beta rearrangements. The reads were generated on an Illumina MiSeq. Rearranged TRB sequences spanning V, D and J segments were amplified by multiplex touch-down PCR using a mixed TRB-A/B primer pool. TCRdb took the public reads, trimmed them with fastp at Q25, ran MiXCR for clone calling and kept in-frame beta chains. Rows with a matching CDR3 protein are joined into one entry that keeps the most common DNA and genes. This sample holds roughly 7,000 distinct CDR3 sequences; approximately 30% were observed only once. The ten top clones hold less than 8.5% of the sample. The source material was blood. These receptors were collected from a human donor with a blood cancer.

The V and J genes are TRBV6-1 and TRBJ2-7, with a weak D call TRBD2 (6 bases). CDR1 is MNHNS and CDR2 is SASEGT in the germline V gene. CDR3 length: 16 residues. V gave up 6 bases and J gave up 0 bases, with 18 bases separating them. The CDR3 region has the DNA TGTGCCAGCAGGGGCCTCTACGGAGGGAGCTCCTACGAGCAGTACTTC. This encodes CASRGLYGGSSYEQYF.

The chain joins TRBV30 to TRBJ1-1; D possibly corresponds to TRBD1 (5 bases). The CDR3 contains 13 residues. CDR1 is GTSNPN, CDR2 SVGIG, per germline (reference sequence). Deletions cut 4 bases from V and 2 bases from J, with 11 bases between. The CDR3 DNA sequence: TGTGCCTGGAAGCGGGACTTTAACACTGAAGCTTTCTTT. Amino acids: CAWKRDFNTEAFF.

The rearrangement links TRBV6-2 or TRBV6-3 to TRBJ2-5; TRBD1 or TRBD2 may be the D gene (6 bases each). Germline assignment: CDR1 MNHEY and CDR2 SVGEGT. CDR3 length equals 14 residues. Trimming removed 6 bases at V and 0 bases at J, with 11 bases between. CDR3 sequence (DNA): TGTGCCAGCAGCAGAAGGGGGGACCAAGAGACCCAGTACTTC. It yields the protein CASSRRGDQETQYF.

This clonotype is labeled medium-sized (0.01 to 0.1%). The V gene is TRBV6-2 or TRBV6-3, the J gene TRBJ2-5, with 7 positions matching TRBD1. This CDR3 is built from 12 residues. Germline V gene data show CDR1 as MNHEY and CDR2 as SVGEGT. V shed 5 bases and J 5 bases; nucleotides not matched to a gene: 2. This chain's CDR3 is CASSRGLETQYF. CDR3 nucleotides: TGTGCCAGCAGTAGGGGGCTTGAGACCCAGTACTTC.

This clonotype was detected only a few times. The genes are TRBV6-6 and TRBJ2-7; 9 bases are shared with TRBD2. With 7 bases clipped from V and 7 bases from J, the junction kept 5 bases outside the gene matches. This CDR3 is built from 12 residues. The germline V gene has CDR1 MNHNY and CDR2 SVGAGI (reference sequence). Written as DNA, the CDR3 is TGTGCCAGCACCCTAGCGGGGAAAGAGCAGTACTTC. Translation: CASTLAGKEQYF.

V usage is TRBV20-1 and J usage is TRBJ2-3; perhaps TRBD2 as D (6 bases). The V gene's germline CDR1 is DFQATT and CDR2 SNEGSKA (reference sequence). The V gene lost 1 base and the J gene lost 0 bases, with 8 bases spanning the gap. This CDR3 has 14 amino acids. Here the CDR3 reads CSARVGGSTDTQYF. The DNA for the CDR3 is TGCAGTGCTAGAGTGGGGGGTAGCACAGATACGCAGTATTTT.

The chain joins TRBV20-1 to TRBJ1-2; D not resolved. V was trimmed by 5 bases and J by 8 bases, leaving 18 bases between them. In germline, CDR1 is DFQATT, CDR2 SNEGSKA (reference sequence). CDR3 length equals 13 residues. CDR3 nucleotide sequence: TGCAGTGCTGTGGGTCGGGCGCTTGGAGGCTACACCTTC. It yields the protein CSAVGRALGGYTF.

Sample share makes this clonotype medium-sized (0.01 to 0.1%). The chain employs TRBV19 and TRBJ2-2; 7 bases map to TRBD1. CDR3 length equals 13 residues. Germline CDR1 and CDR2: LNHDA and SQIVND (reference sequence). Losses at the gene ends were 4 bases for V and 6 bases for J; bases not matched to a gene: 2. In DNA, the CDR3 is TGTGCCAGTAGTACGGGGACAGCCGGGGAGCTGTTTTTT. Amino acids: CASSTGTAGELFF. Full variable domain (rest looked up from reference TRBV19 and TRBJ2-2): DGGITQSPKYLFRKEGQNVTLSCEQNLNHDAMYWYRQDPGQGLRLIYYSQIVNDFQKGDIAEGYSVSREKKESFPLTVTSAQKNPTAFYLCASSTGTAGELFFGEGSRLTVL.

This chain joins TRBV18 and TRBJ2-5; the D is unclear. Trimming shortened V by 0 bases and J by 5 bases, and 10 bases separated the two germline ends. The CDR3 covers 14 residues. Germline lookup yields CDR1 KGHSH and CDR2 LQKENI. The CDR3 nucleotides read TGTGCCAGCTCACCACCAGGCCTGATGGAGACCCAGTACTTC. It yields the protein CASSPPGLMETQYF.

This clonotype was counted between two and nine times. V gene TRBV12-3 or TRBV12-4 combines with J gene TRBJ1-2; weak D call: TRBD1 (5 bases). The CDR3 sequence is 13 residues long. The V gene lost 3 bases and the J gene lost 3 bases, with 8 bases spanning the gap. DNA for the CDR3: TGTGCCAGCAGTTTGACAGTACACTATGGCTACACCTTC. This codes for CASSLTVHYGYTF.

The chain employs TRBV29-1 and TRBJ1-2; D may be TRBD1 (6 bases). Looked up from germline, CDR1 is SQVTM and CDR2 is ANQGSEA. The V gene lost 8 bases and the J gene lost 4 bases, with 14 bases spanning the gap. CDR3 length: 12 residues. The CDR3 is CSLGDTIYGYTF. As DNA, the CDR3 is TGCAGCTTAGGGGACACTATCTATGGCTACACCTTC.

The chain links TRBV6-5 to TRBJ1-2; no firm D call. The CDR3 is made up of 13 amino acids. The ends were cut back, 5 bases at V and 5 bases at J, with 12 bases in the middle. The germline gives CDR1 MNHEY, CDR2 SVGAGI. Here the CDR3 DNA reads TGTGCCAGCAGTCCGGGTCGGCCTTATGGCTACACCTTC. Translated, it gives CASSPGRPYGYTF.

This chain uses TRBV10-3 with TRBJ1-1, with D possibly matching TRBD1 (5 bases). CDR3 length: 14 residues. Trimming pared 5 bases from V and 0 bases from J, leaving 10 bases between. Germline V gene lookup returns CDR1 ENHRY and CDR2 SYGVKD. The CDR3 DNA reads TGTGCCATCAGTCGGGACGGTCTGAACACTGAAGCTTTCTTT. The encoded protein is CAISRDGLNTEAFF.

DNA for the CDR3: TGTGCCATCAGCCAAGACCGAGGGCGTGAGACCCAGTACTTC. Protein: CAISQDRGRETQYF. The chain couples TRBV6-2 or TRBV6-3 to TRBJ2-5; the D gene is possibly TRBD2 (5 bases). Germline CDR1 is MNHEY and CDR2 is SVGEGT. This CDR3 region has 14 residues. V lost 10 bases, J lost 5 bases, and 20 bases lay in between.

The chain joins TRBV30 to TRBJ2-3; 13 bases line up with TRBD2. V trimming: 5 bases; J trimming: 6 bases; junction bases outside the gene matches: 17. Per germline, CDR1 GTSNPN and CDR2 SVGIG (reference sequence). This CDR3 spans 18 amino acids. CDR3 bases: TGTGCCTGGGAGGGACTAGCGGGGTACCCCAGATGGATCGATACGCAGTATTTT. Translated: CAWEGLAGYPRWIDTQYF.

V and J are TRBV5-6 and TRBJ1-5, with 8 bases fitting TRBD1. There are 15 residues in the CDR3. The germline V gene has CDR1 SGHDT and CDR2 YYEEEE. After removal of 0 bases from V and 6 bases from J, the junction contained 5 bases not matched to a gene. The CDR3 bases are TGTGCCAGCAGCTTGGGGGCAGGGGGCGGTCAGCCCCAGCATTTT. It yields the protein CASSLGAGGGQPQHF.

Within the sample, this clonotype is medium-sized. This sequence joins TRBV12-3 or TRBV12-4 and TRBJ2-1, with 7 bases fitting TRBD1. The junction had 4 bases not matched to a gene; V was cut back by 5 bases and J by 12 bases. CDR3 length equals 11 residues. CDR3 bases: TGTGCCAGCAGTCCAAGACAGGGGCAGTTCTTC. Amino acids: CASSPRQGQFF.

The chain uses TRBV7-2 and TRBJ2-2, with D maybe TRBD2 (6 bases). This CDR3 contains 16 residues. Deletions cut 6 bases from V and 4 bases from J, with 18 bases between. Germline-derived CDR1 and CDR2 are SGHTA and FQGNSA. The CDR3: CASRPPGGSPTGELFF. DNA for the CDR3: TGTGCCAGCAGACCACCCGGAGGGTCCCCCACCGGGGAGCTGTTTTTT.

The chain couples TRBV27 to TRBJ1-1; D may be TRBD1 (6 bases). The CDR3 runs to 13 residues. Germline assignment: CDR1 MNHEY and CDR2 SMNVEV (reference sequence). Deletions cut 6 bases from V and 2 bases from J, with 10 bases between. CDR3 sequence reads: CASSWGQNTEAFF. The CDR3 region has the DNA TGTGCCAGCAGCTGGGGGCAAAACACTGAAGCTTTCTTT.

The rearrangement links TRBV11-3 to TRBJ2-1, with 10 positions matching TRBD2. The length of the CDR3 is 13 residues. Trimming at V came to 10 bases and at J to 8 bases, leaving 8 bases not matched to a gene. Germline loops: CDR1 SGHNT, CDR2 YENEEA. CDR3 coding DNA: TGTGCCACACAGCGGGGGGGGGTCGATGAGCAGTTCTTC. Protein product: CATQRGGVDEQFF.

For the CDR3, the DNA is TGTGCCAGCAGCCCCCACGCCGACCGAAGCTCTGGAAACACCATATATTTT. Translation gives CASSPHADRSSGNTIYF. The chain has TRBV6-2 or TRBV6-3 and TRBJ1-3; no clear D gene. This CDR3 comprises 17 residues. Germline lookup yields CDR1 MNHEY and CDR2 SVGEGT. Trimming left V 6 bases short and J 0 bases short, with 18 bases between.

The chain carries TRBV5-7 and TRBJ2-7; 15 bases fit TRBD2. TRBV5-7 qualifies as an ORF whose function is uncertain. V lost 4 bases to trimming and J lost 4 bases; unmatched junction nucleotides: 6. This CDR3 is built from 16 residues. The CDR3 DNA reads as TGTGCCAGCAGCCCGGGACTAGCGGGGGGCGCATACGAGCAGTACTTC. Translating gives CASSPGLAGGAYEQYF.

The chain joins TRBV19 to TRBJ1-3; D perhaps matches TRBD1 (5 bases). This CDR3 is built from 14 residues. CDR1 is LNHDA and CDR2 is SQIVND in the germline V gene (reference sequence). Trimming took off 5 bases at V and 6 bases at J, with 14 bases between the two ends. This CDR3 reads CASSGRRGENTIYF. The CDR3 bases are TGTGCCAGTAGTGGACGGAGGGGTGAAAACACCATATATTTT. The whole variable domain, filled in from reference TRBV19 and TRBJ1-3, reads DGGITQSPKYLFRKEGQNVTLSCEQNLNHDAMYWYRQDPGQGLRLIYYSQIVNDFQKGDIAEGYSVSREKKESFPLTVTSAQKNPTAFYLCASSGRRGENTIYFGEGSWLTVV.

This clonotype was counted a few times. This chain uses TRBV11-3 with TRBJ2-5; TRBD1 or TRBD2 may be the D gene (5 bases each). The CDR3 runs 12 residues. Germline V CDR1 and CDR2: SGHNT, YENEEA. V lost 4 bases to trimming and J lost 3 bases, with 6 bases between them. In DNA, the CDR3 is TGTGCCAGCAGCTGGGGGAAAGAGACCCAGTACTTC. As protein: CASSWGKETQYF.

Turning to this clonotype: The junction departs from germline at one end; a sequencing error may be responsible. The chain uses TRBV6-5 and TRBJ1-6; possibly TRBD1 for D (5 bases). The germline gives CDR1 MNHEY, CDR2 SVGAGI. The CDR3 totals 14 residues. CDR3: CASSSTGNNSHLHF. CDR3 DNA sequence: TGTGCCAGCAGTTCAACAGGAAATAATTCACACCTCCACTTT.

The CDR3 loop is CASSLRGATGELFF. As DNA, the CDR3 is TGTGCCAGCAGTTTACGGGGGGCGACCGGGGAGCTGTTTTTT. The chain recombines TRBV12-3 or TRBV12-4 with TRBJ2-2; tentative D call: TRBD2 (7 bases). The V end was cut by 2 bases, the J end by 5 bases, with 9 bases between. The CDR3 totals 14 residues.

This sequence joins TRBV19 and TRBJ1-5; TRBD1 might be the D (5 bases). CDR3 size: 17 residues. In germline, CDR1 is LNHDA, CDR2 SQIVND (reference sequence). Trimming shortened V by 4 bases and J by 1 base, and 17 bases separated the two germline ends. CDR3 nucleotide sequence: TGTGCCAGTAGTAGCAAACGGGACTACCGGAGCAATCAGCCCCAGCATTTT. This sequence encodes CASSSKRDYRSNQPQHF.

This chain uses TRBV5-4 with TRBJ1-5; the D gene is possibly TRBD1 (6 bases). CDR1 and CDR2 from the germline V gene are SGHNT and YYREEE (reference sequence). Deletions cut 2 bases from V and 5 bases from J, with 8 bases between. This CDR3 region has 13 residues. CDR3 sequence: CASSFNRDQPQHF. DNA of the CDR3: TGTGCCAGCAGCTTCAACAGGGATCAGCCCCAGCATTTT.

The J gene is TRBJ1-3, the V gene TRBV7-2; TRBD1 aligns across 11 bases. J lost 5 bases, V lost 4 bases, and 13 bases had no gene match. The CDR3 extends over 18 amino acids. Germline CDR1 SGHTA, CDR2 FQGNSA. CDR3 coding DNA: TGTGCCAGCAGCTCAAGTCCCGGGACAGGGGGTCTAAGAAACACCATATATTTT. Translated, it gives CASSSSPGTGGLRNTIYF. Supplemented by reference TRBV7-2 and TRBJ1-3, the full variable domain reads GAGVSQSPSNKVTEKGKDVELRCDPISGHTALYWYRQSLGQGLEFLIYFQGNSAPDKSGLPSDRFSAERTGGSVSTLTIQRTQQEDSAVYLCASSSSPGTGGLRNTIYFGEGSWLTVV.